This T cell receptor beta chain was sequenced for a study of CD8 T cells in ankylosing spondylitis (dated 2017 in TCRdb). Concerning the study at large: To find TCR variants linked to disease, the study profiled T cell receptor beta repertoires in ankylosing spondylitis patients and healthy donors. The full study cohort was made up of 20 to 25 ankylosing spondylitis patients and 108 healthy donors. Peripheral blood was sampled, and synovial fluid was also collected from ankylosing spondylitis patients.

Details on this clonotype: Its target antigen remains unknown. Qualities for individual bases were not recorded, and no much larger clone is one base off.

CDR1 and CDR2 (SGHVS, FQNEAQ) derive from the germline V gene. V gives up 4 bases and J gives up 5 bases, and the segment between their germline ends measures 8 bases. The CDR3 covers 12 residues, taking in both the cysteine and the phenylalanine. Just CDR3 DNA is preserved here, 36 bases in frame from base 1. TCRdb lists the instrument as Illumina HiSeq 2500. Quantitative 5'-RACE with molecular barcodes was used to prepare TCR beta libraries. For the original study's pipeline: To identify disease-linked TCR variants, a new computational method was used, one built on a probabilistic model of VDJ rearrangement. TCRdb reworked the public reads: Q25 trimming with fastp, MiXCR clone assembly, productive beta chains retained. Every CDR3 protein is listed once, alongside the most common genes and DNA of its rows. The V and J calls, along with clone size, are taken from TCRdb and not from the paper's own processing. The sample data list 130,000 or so distinct CDR3 sequences, and 17% of these were observed just once. Roughly a third of the sample lies in the top ten.

Points the paper makes about the study in general: In peripheral blood, the disease-linked clones were found at relatively low frequencies and had a CD8+ phenotype. Some of the motif variants had been reported before in the synovial fluid and blood of reactive arthritis patients, a finding that suggests common disease-initiation mechanisms. Blood from ankylosing spondylitis patients appeared to be characterized by a TCR beta motif made up of several highly homologous amino acid variants. According to the report, matched synovial fluid samples from ankylosing spondylitis patients were significantly enriched for the disease-linked clones.

This receptor chain uses TRBV7-8 and TRBJ2-5; the D gene identity is not certain. Sequencing was performed on blood, either unsorted or a sorted T cell fraction (not recorded which). This TCR came from a male donor with ankylosing spondylitis. The CDR3 reads CASSSEMETQYF. The bases read TGTGCCAGCAGCTCCGAAATGGAGACCCAGTACTTC.